The present T cell receptor beta chain was sequenced within a study of T cells in Graves' hyperthyroidism and ophthalmopathy. Study summary: At the time of initial diagnosis and before any treatment, peripheral blood was collected. Regarding the study as a whole: Within blood appeared most thyroid clonotypes that had expanded above 0.001.

This clonotype was seen ten or more times. Its antigen is still unknown. The CDR3 runs to 15 residues. V was clipped by 3 bases and J by 6 bases, with 17 bases between them. Subjects aged 18 to 65 presented with newly diagnosed hyperthyroidism of less than 2 months' duration. Diagnoses were made from clinical symptoms, serum measures (thyroxine and TRAb), thyroid ultrasound and orbital computed tomography. RNA transcripts provided the source from which TCR beta CDR3 regions were amplified. The HTBI primer set was used in a first-round RT-PCR of the TCR CDR3. MiXCR was run by TCRdb on the multiplex PCR reads, yielding one entry per CDR3 protein. The table has about 680,000 distinct CDR3 sequences, 30% to 40% seen once.

The sequence came from a woman in her thirties or forties with Graves' hyperthyroidism. The chain recombines TRBV12-3 or TRBV12-4 with TRBJ1-2; a weak D match, TRBD1 (6 bases). Sequenced: blood. CDR3 sequence: CASSLSLGGFNGYTF. The CDR3 DNA reads TGTGCCAGCAGTTTGTCGTTAGGGGGGTTTAATGGCTACACCTTC.